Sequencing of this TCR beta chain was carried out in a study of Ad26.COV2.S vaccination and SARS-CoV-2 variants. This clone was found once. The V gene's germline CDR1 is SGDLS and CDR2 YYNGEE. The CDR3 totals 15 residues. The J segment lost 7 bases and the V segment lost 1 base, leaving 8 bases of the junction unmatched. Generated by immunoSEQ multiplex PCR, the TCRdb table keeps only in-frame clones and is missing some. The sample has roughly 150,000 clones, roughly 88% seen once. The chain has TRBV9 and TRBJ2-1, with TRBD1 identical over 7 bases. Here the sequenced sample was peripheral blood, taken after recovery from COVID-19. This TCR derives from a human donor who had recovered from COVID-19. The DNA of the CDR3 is TGTGCCAGCAGCGTAAGCACAGGGGTGGAAAATGAGCAGTTCTTC. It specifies CASSVSTGVENEQFF.